A single sample is the source of the 10 T cell receptor beta chains below, sequenced in a study of blood T cell repertoires in COVID-19. Produced via immunoSEQ multiplex PCR; TCRdb's table is partial and in-frame only. This table holds about 520,000 clones, 80% to 90% found once. Sequences were obtained from peripheral blood. The receptors shown here come from a human donor in a cohort sampled during active COVID-19.

Ten or more counts support this clone. This chain uses TRBV5-4 with TRBJ2-5, with 7 bases lining up with TRBD2. The CDR3 is 15 residues long. Germline trimming cut 5 bases from V and 5 bases from J; bases unmatched to any gene: 12. CDR1 SGHNT and CDR2 YYREEE come from the germline V gene (reference sequence). CDR3 nucleotide sequence: TGTGCCAGCAGAGCGGACCCAGATAGCGGGGAGACCCAGTACTTC. Protein sequence: CASRADPDSGETQYF.

The chain joins TRBV27 to TRBJ2-7; the match to TRBD1 covers 7 bases. The V and J ends lost 7 bases and 6 bases, in that order; junction bases with no gene match: 12. This CDR3 spans 14 amino acids. CDR1 and CDR2 from the germline V gene are MNHEY and SMNVEV (reference sequence). The DNA for the CDR3 is TGTGCCAGCAACCAGGGGGACCGCCGGGGCGAGCAGTACTTC. Translating gives CASNQGDRRGEQYF.

The chain is built from TRBV19 and TRBJ1-2; D unresolved. The ends were cut back, 2 bases at V and 1 base at J, with 5 bases in the middle. The V gene's germline CDR1 is LNHDA and CDR2 SQIVND (reference sequence). CDR3 size: 13 residues. The CDR3 here is CASSITVNYGYTF. The CDR3 DNA reads as TGTGCCAGTAGTATAACGGTTAACTATGGCTACACCTTC.

This clone appeared a single time. The chain employs TRBV1 and TRBJ2-7; whether TRBD2, the table's D call, matches the DNA was not checked. TRBV1 is annotated as a pseudogene. The CDR3 length is 15 residues. CDR3 coding DNA: TGCACCAGCAGCCCAGCGGGGTGGGACTCCTACGAGCAGTACTTC. Residues: CTSSPAGWDSYEQYF.

This clone came up a few times. The rearrangement links TRBV5-8 to TRBJ1-5; possibly TRBD1 for D (5 bases). From germline, CDR1 is SGHTS and CDR2 YDEGEE. The ends were cut back, 1 base at V and 4 bases at J, with 9 bases in the middle. This CDR3 comprises 14 residues. This chain's CDR3 is CASSLTGLNQPQHF. The CDR3 DNA follows: TGTGCCAGCAGCTTGACAGGATTAAATCAGCCCCAGCATTTT.

The genes are TRBV3-1 (or the pseudogene TRBV3-2) and TRBJ2-3; the D is unclear. V gave up 0 bases and J gave up 5 bases, with 12 bases separating them. CDR3 length: 15 amino acids. Germline loops: CDR1 LGHDT, CDR2 YNNKEL (reference sequence). The CDR3 DNA reads as TGTGCCAGCAGCCAAGAAATGGGCCGGAAAGATACGCAGTATTTT. Translation gives CASSQEMGRKDTQYF.

V and J are TRBV12-5 and TRBJ1-3; D call uncertain. Germline V gives CDR1 LGHNT, CDR2 FRNRAP. This CDR3 spans 12 amino acids. Trimming stripped 6 bases from V and 4 bases from J, with 7 bases between. In DNA form, the CDR3 reads TGTGCTAGTGGATCGGAGGGAAACACCATATATTTT. Translating it yields CASGSEGNTIYF.

The gene calls are TRBV10-3 and TRBJ2-5, with a possible D match to TRBD2 (6 bases). V dropped 6 bases and J dropped 3 bases, with 14 bases sitting between them. CDR1 is ENHRY and CDR2 is SYGVKD in the germline V gene. The CDR3 is 14 amino acids. This CDR3 is CAISRGTPKETQYF. In nucleotides, the CDR3 is TGTGCCATCAGCCGCGGGACGCCAAAAGAGACCCAGTACTTC.

This sequence joins TRBV10-3 and TRBJ1-4; possible D gene TRBD1, 6 bases. CDR1 ENHRY and CDR2 SYGVKD come from the germline V gene. The CDR3 is 14 amino acids. V shed 10 bases and J shed 8 bases, with 20 bases lying between them. The CDR3 reads CATSEGGDGEKLFF. The CDR3 DNA reads as TGTGCCACCTCCGAGGGGGGGGATGGAGAAAAACTGTTTTTT.

The gene calls are TRBV4-2 and TRBJ2-7; 13 bases match TRBD2. The CDR3 runs 14 residues. The ends lost 4 bases at V and 5 bases at J; junction bases unmatched: 2. The germline gives CDR1 LGHNA, CDR2 YNFKEQ. The CDR3 nucleotides read TGTGCCAGCAGCCTCGGACTAGCGGGAGACGAGCAGTACTTC. Its protein is CASSLGLAGDEQYF.